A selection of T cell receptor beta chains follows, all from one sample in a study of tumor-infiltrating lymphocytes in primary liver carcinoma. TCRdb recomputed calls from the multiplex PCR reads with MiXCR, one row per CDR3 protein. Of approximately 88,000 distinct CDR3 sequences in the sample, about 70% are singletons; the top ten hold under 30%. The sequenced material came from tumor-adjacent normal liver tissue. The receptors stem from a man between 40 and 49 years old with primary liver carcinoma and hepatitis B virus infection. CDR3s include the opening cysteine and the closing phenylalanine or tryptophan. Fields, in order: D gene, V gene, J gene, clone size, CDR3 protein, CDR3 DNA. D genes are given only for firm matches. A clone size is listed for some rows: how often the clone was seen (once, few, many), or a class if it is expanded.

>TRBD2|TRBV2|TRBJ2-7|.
CTSSLGGDLYEQYF
TGTACCAGCAGTCTCGGGGGGGATCTATACGAGCAGTACTTC
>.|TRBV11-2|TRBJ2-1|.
CAGSRISVYNEQFF
TGTGCCGGCAGCCGGATTAGCGTGTACAATGAGCAGTTCTTC
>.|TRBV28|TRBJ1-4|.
CASSFSSAEKLFF
TGTGCCAGCAGTTTTAGCTCCGCGGAAAAACTGTTTTTT
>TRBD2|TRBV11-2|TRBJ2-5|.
CVSSSMGLAGRPKETQYF
TGTGTCAGCAGCTCCATGGGACTAGCGGGGCGGCCGAAAGAGACCCAGTACTTC
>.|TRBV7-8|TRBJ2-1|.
CAINLGGGEQFF
TGTGCCATCAACTTAGGTGGCGGCGAGCAGTTCTTC
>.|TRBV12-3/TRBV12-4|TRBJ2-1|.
CATTGLTNEQLF
TGTGCCACCACAGGGTTGACGAATGAGCAGCTCTTC
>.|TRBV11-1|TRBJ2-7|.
CATNLRSPYEQYF
TGTGCCACCAACTTAAGATCGCCCTACGAGCAGTATTTC
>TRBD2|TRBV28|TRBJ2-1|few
CASAEGGPDNEQFF
TGTGCCAGTGCCGAGGGAGGGCCTGACAATGAGCAGTTCTTC
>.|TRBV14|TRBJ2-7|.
CASSSGPLRKQCF
TGTGCCAGCAGCTCGGGACCCCTGAGGAAGCAGTGCTTC
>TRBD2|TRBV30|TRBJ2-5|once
CGWKIAGVQETQYF
TGTGGCTGGAAAATAGCGGGAGTTCAAGAGACCCAGTACTTC
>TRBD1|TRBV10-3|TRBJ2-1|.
CAIGLNRDSLHKDQFF
TGTGCCATCGGCCTAAACCGGGACAGTCTCCACAAAGATCAGTTCTTC
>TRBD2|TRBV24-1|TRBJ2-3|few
CATMTSGRTDTQYF
TGTGCCACCATGACTAGCGGGAGAACAGATACGCAGTATTTT
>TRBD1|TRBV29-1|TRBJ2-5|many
CSLIESPGQGGETQYF
TGCAGCCTTATCGAGAGCCCGGGACAGGGTGGAGAGACCCAGTACTTC
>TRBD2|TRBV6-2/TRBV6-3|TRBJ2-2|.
CASSYLLGLAGDTGELFF
TGTGCCAGCAGTTATCTCCTGGGGCTAGCGGGGGACACCGGGGAGCTGTTTTTT
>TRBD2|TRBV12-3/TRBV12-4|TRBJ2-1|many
CASLGLASHNEQFF
TGTGCCAGCCTAGGACTAGCGTCCCACAATGAGCAGTTCTTC
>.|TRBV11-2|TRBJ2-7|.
CASSHSGQNEQYF
TGTGCCAGCAGCCACAGCGGGCAGAACGAGCAATACTTC
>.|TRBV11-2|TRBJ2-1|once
CASSLDINNEQF
TGTGCCAGCAGTTTAGATATCAACAATGAGCAGTTC
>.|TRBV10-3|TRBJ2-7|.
CAIMRTESYELYF
TGTGCCATCATGAGGACAGAATCTTACGAGTTGTACTTC
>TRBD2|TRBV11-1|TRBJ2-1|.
CASSLGLAGEVDKGLFF
TGTGCCAGCAGCCTGGGACTAGCGGGAGAAGTTGACAAAGGGCTGTTCTTC
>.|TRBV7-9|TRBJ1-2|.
CAGSSAEYYGYTF
TGTGCCGGCAGCTCAGCGGAGTACTATGGCTACACCTTC
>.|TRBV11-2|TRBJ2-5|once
CASSLDKGSLWETLYF
TGCGCCAGCAGCTTAGATAAAGGATCTCTATGGGAGACCCTGTACTTC
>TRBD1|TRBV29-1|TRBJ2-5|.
CSVGNRGSVQYF
TGCAGCGTTGGTAACAGGGGCTCGGTCCAATACTTC
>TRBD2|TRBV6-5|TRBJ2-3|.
CSSSYFPTSGISDTQYF
TGTTCCAGCAGTTACTTTCCGACTAGCGGGATTTCGGATACTCAGTATTTT
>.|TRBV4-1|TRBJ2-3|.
CASNHPPQGSPACGTQYF
TGCGCTAGCAACCATCCCCCCCAAGGTTCCCCGGCCTGCGGTACGCAGTATTTT
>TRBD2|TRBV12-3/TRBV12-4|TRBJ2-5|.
CANSFRLAGYQETQYF
TGTGCCAACAGTTTTCGATTAGCGGGATACCAAGAGACCCAGTACTTC
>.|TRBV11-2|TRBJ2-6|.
CASSRRTGFVSGTNVLTF
TGTGCCAGCAGCCGACGGACAGGGTTTGTGTCTGGGACTAACGTCCTTACTTTC
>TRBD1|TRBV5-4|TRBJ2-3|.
CSSSFQTGGTNTQYF
TGTTCCAGCAGCTTTCAGACAGGGGGCACAAATACGCAGTATTTT
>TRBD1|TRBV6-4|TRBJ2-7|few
CASSDRRTGLYEQYF
TGTGCCAGCAGTGACCGAAGGACAGGGCTCTACGAGCAGTACTTC
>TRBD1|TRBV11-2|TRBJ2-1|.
CASTWGGQGTVEQFF
TGTGCCAGCACCTGGGGGGGACAGGGCACAGTTGAGCAATTCTTC
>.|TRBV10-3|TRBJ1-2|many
CAITPGREYGYTF
TGTGCCATCACCCCCGGCAGGGAGTATGGCTACACCTTC
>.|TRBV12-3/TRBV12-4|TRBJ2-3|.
CASGPRGDTQYF
TGTGCCAGCGGCCCGCGGGGAGATACACAGTATTTT
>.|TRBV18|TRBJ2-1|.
CASSPQSGVNEQFF
TGTGCCAGCTCACCTCAGTCAGGGGTCAATGAGCAGTTCTTC
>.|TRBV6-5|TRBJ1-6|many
CASRLGQRRNNSPLHF
TGTGCCAGCAGACTCGGACAGCGAAGAAATAATTCACCCCTCCACTTT
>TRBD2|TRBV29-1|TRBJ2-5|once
CSIGGGQETQYF
TGCAGCATTGGGGGGGGTCAAGAGACCCAGTACTTT
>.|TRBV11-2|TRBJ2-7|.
CDSSSLADIGEQYF
TGTGACAGCAGCAGTCTAGCAGACATTGGGGAGCAGTACTTC
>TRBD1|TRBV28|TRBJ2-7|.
CTSSLRGRPYEQYF
TGTACCAGCAGTTTAAGGGGGCGCCCCTACGAGCAGTACTTC
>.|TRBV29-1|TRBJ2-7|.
CSVDGDGYYEQYF
TGCAGCGTTGACGGAGACGGCTACTACGAGCAGTACTTC
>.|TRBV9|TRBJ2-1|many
CASSASQRNSNEQFF
TGTGCCAGCAGCGCCTCACAGCGGAACTCCAATGAGCAGTTCTTC
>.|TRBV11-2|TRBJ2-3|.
CASCPLTDDMQYF
TGTGCCAGCTGCCCGCTAACAGACGATATGCAGTATTTT
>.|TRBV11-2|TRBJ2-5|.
CASSLISGGRRQKTQYF
TGTGCCAGCAGCTTAATCAGTGGGGGCCGTCGGCAAAAGACCCAGTACTTC
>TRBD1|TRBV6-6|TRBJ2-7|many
CASSYSRDRDYEQYF
TGTGCCAGCAGTTACTCGCGTGACAGGGACTACGAGCAGTACTTC
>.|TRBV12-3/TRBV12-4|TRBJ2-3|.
CASSSTEGPVTLYF
TGCGCCAGCAGTTCTACGGAGGGCCCCGTTACGCTGTATTTT
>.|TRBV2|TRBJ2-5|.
CASSEGEATQYF
TGTGCCAGCAGTGAAGGTGAAGCGACCCAGTACTTC
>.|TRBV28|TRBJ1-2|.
CASSFQRYGYTF
TGTGCCAGCAGTTTTCAGCGTTATGGCTACACCTTC
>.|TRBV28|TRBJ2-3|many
CASSPPADTQYF
TGTGCCAGCAGTCCCCCAGCGGATACGCAGTATTTT
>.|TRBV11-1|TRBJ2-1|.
CASSLRASVTSNERFF
TGTGCCAGCAGCTTAAGGGCTAGCGTAACGTCGAATGAGCGGTTCTTC
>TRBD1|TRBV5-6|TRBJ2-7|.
CANRNRDRSYEQYF
TGTGCCAACAGGAACCGGGACAGGAGCTACGAGCAGTACTTC